This TCR beta chain emerged from a study of blood T cell repertoires in COVID-19. Whole-study context: The origin of the acute and convalescent COVID-19 samples was the United States, Italy and Spain. The cDNA or gDNA used as material had been derived from T cells, B-cell-depleted T cells, or PBMCs.

CDR1 and CDR2 (germline): MNHEY, SVGAGI. The V end lost 7 bases, the J end lost 0 bases, and 7 bases lay between the germline ends. This CDR3 region has 13 residues. In the study's own analysis: Amplification of reference gene primers provided the estimated nucleated cell counts. Some clones are missing from TCRdb's copy, which holds only in-frame ones; the method was immunoSEQ multiplex PCR. The V and J calls and clone size are taken from that table; D and trimming were inferred from the DNA. Counted here are around 88,000 clones, 60% to 85% occurring once; the ten biggest clones make up 8.7%. The TCR sequence derives from a man in his forties or fifties who had recovered from COVID-19. Sequencing was carried out using peripheral blood. The chain carries TRBV6-5 and TRBJ1-3; D is ambiguous. This chain's CDR3 is CASTLSSGNTIYF. The CDR3 bases are TGTGCCAGCACCCTGAGCTCTGGAAACACCATATATTTT.